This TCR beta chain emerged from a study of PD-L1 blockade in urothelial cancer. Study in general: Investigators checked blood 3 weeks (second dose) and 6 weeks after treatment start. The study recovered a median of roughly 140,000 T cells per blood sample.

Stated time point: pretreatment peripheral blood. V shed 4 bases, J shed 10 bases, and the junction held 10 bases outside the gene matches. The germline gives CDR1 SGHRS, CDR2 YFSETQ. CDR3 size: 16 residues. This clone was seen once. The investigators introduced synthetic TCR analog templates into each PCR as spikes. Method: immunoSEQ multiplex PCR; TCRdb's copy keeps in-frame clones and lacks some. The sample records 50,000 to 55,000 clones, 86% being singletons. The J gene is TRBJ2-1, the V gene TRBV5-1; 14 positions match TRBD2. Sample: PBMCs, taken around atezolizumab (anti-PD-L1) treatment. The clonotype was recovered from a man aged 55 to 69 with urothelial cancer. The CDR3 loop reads CASSPPGLAGAGEQFF. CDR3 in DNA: TGCGCCAGCAGCCCTCCGGGACTAGCGGGAGCAGGAGAGCAGTTCTTC.